This TCR beta chain was sequenced during a study of cytomegalovirus exposure and HLA in healthy donors (dated by TCRdb to 2017 to 2019). Turning to the overall study: In an earlier analysis of 550 to 750 of the donors, less than 350 Gb of sequence data and some 100 million unique TCR beta sequences from roughly 180 million T cells were reported. A later analysis re-analyzed previously published TCR beta repertoires from 666 donors and added high-resolution HLA genotyping to study TCR occurrence patterns. Class I and class II HLA loci were covered by the typing at four-digit resolution. The study combined high-throughput TCR immunosequencing, statistical association of individual TCRs with disease status, and machine learning to predict cytomegalovirus infection status. To decide whether each TCR beta V gene segment behaved as functional or pseudogenic, an earlier analysis of some 540 of the donors relied on high-throughput TCR beta sequencing. Genome-wide SNP genotypes for about 65% of the roughly 700 donors were used in a later genetic analysis, which treated that subset as a discovery cohort. In the later analysis, no new phenotypic data were used to find candidate immune exposures; instead, reliance was placed on TCR beta sequences and their occurrence across donors. Among several hundred genotyped donors of the cohort, an average of around 250,000 unique TCR beta nucleotide sequences was sequenced per donor, of which approximately 18% were non-productive. The genetic ancestry cluster associated with self-reported Caucasian donors included 65% to 90% of the 398 genotyped donors. All discovery cohort repertoires had been generated on a single sequencing platform. An early release that covered around 590 HLA-typed donors contained around 300 gigabases of sequencing data and approximately 85 million unique TCR sequences. The number of donors typed differed by locus, with 629-630 for A, B, C, DRB1 and DQB1, roughly 520 for DQA1, about 610 for DPA1, and some 440 for DPB1. The study aimed to test whether signatures of past pathogen exposure could be identified by cataloging public T cell receptors. Alongside the repertoire data, information on donor age, sex, ethnicity and CMV serostatus was compiled. Because of strong linkage in the cohort, five DR-DQ haplotypes were treated as single units for association and clustering. A separate validation cohort of 90 to 150 different subjects was used in addition to the approximately 640-subject first cohort. The T cell repertoires of around 670 subjects were profiled by immunosequencing and related to cytomegalovirus serostatus. Findings and caveats that apply to the study as a whole: A later analysis found that TCR association rates varied across HLA loci, with DRB1 alleles showing the most associated TCRs and HLA-C alleles the fewest. According to a later analysis, parvovirus B19, influenza, CMV and Epstein-Barr virus appeared linked to several top co-occurrence clusters. An association between a missense DCLRE1C variant and V-gene and J-gene trimming of TCR beta chains was found in a later genetic analysis and replicated in an independent cohort. Because HLA typing was unavailable for some donors at each locus, only the typed subset was used in association tests. Sequencing depth was assumed to be roughly uniform across donors in the presence/absence analyses, though that assumption may not hold. Most TCR sequences were seen in very few donors, while some public TCRs were found in many individuals. The study gave a list of 150 to 200 TCR beta chains associated with cytomegalovirus. Linkage disequilibrium might explain the correlated functional status among segregating V segments, but an unknown experimental factor could not be ruled out. Only TCR beta chains were sequenced in this cohort, and the absence of alpha or paired-chain data limited detectable features. In an earlier analysis of approximately 590 of the donors, most TCR beta V segments were observed in productive rearrangements about 87% or about 30% of the time, broadly matching IMGT annotations. The sequencing pipeline was judged likely to have produced a cluster of highly shared sequence variants as a technical artifact. When HLA alleles, especially DR and DQ, strongly co-occurred, attributing TCR associations to individual alleles was difficult. In vitro tests confirmed that a few of the cytomegalovirus-associated TCR beta chains recognize cytomegalovirus antigens. In a later analysis, HLA-associated TCR beta chains showed more clonal expansion and lower generation probabilities than non-associated chains that were equally common. The only immune exposure information available for the cohort was CMV serostatus. At a false discovery rate of 0.05, a later analysis linked some 18,000 TCR beta sequences to specific HLA alleles. Because counts were too low, seventeen rarely observed V segments, including chromosome 9 orphons, were excluded from the earlier analysis of some 590 of the donors. According to a later genetic analysis, donors in an Asian-associated ancestry cluster had fewer N-insertions in productive TCRs than the approximately 690-donor mean. It was suggested by the authors that the approach could potentially be generalized to other disease states and immunological phenotypes. The 87-base-pair reads could not distinguish some IMGT-functional V segments, including TRBV6-2 and TRBV6-3, so those segments were excluded. A further reported finding was that TCR beta sequences accurately predicted the HLA-A and HLA-B alleles for most subjects in the first cohort. A later analysis found that most CMV-associated TCR beta chains appeared HLA-restricted, with HLA associations seemingly driven largely by CMV exposure. In both the original and validation cohorts, the classifier was reported to diagnose cytomegalovirus status with high specificity and sensitivity.

The library was built by means of the immunoSEQ multiplex PCR assay. For the multiplex PCR, a mixture combining 60 forward primers for TCR Vbeta segments and 13 reverse primers for TCR Jbeta segments was used. The CDR3 region of rearranged TCR beta genes was amplified from genomic DNA by a multiplex PCR assay. Amplified TCR beta libraries were sequenced as 87-base-pair reads on the Illumina HiSeq System. Concerning the study's data processing: A later analysis counted 75 million to 100 million unique TCR beta chains across the 550 to 750 repertoires, and some 11 million of these chains were shared by at least two donors. Raw reads were error-corrected and collapsed into unique sequences with a nearest-neighbor algorithm that merged closely related sequences to remove PCR and sequencing errors. Alignment of CDR3 sequences to IMGT reference sequences was used to assign V, D and J gene segments. For a sequence to be retained, a match of at least six nucleotides was required to both a V gene segment and a J gene segment. A rearrangement counted as productive if the CDR3 had no stop codons and remained in frame with V and J, and every other rearrangement counted as non-productive. CDR3 was defined according to IMGT convention as the region running from the second conserved V-encoded cysteine to the conserved J-encoded phenylalanine. The earlier analysis of more than 450 of the donors excluded sequences that lacked an unambiguous match to a single V gene segment. An earlier analysis of a few hundred of the donors called V segments functional above 56.7% productive rearrangements and segregating when the between-donor standard deviation exceeded 5%. A statistical classification framework was built for diagnosing cytomegalovirus status from the catalog of TCR beta chain sequences. In a later analysis, V and J genes were assigned by comparing TCR nucleotide sequences against IMGT/GENE-DB human TR gene sequences. In a later analysis, CDR3 sequences and most-parsimonious VDJ recombination scenarios were assigned using the TCRdist pipeline. In a later analysis, every TCR beta chain was defined by the combination of its CDR3 amino acid sequence and its V-gene family, and reads without a unique V-gene family were dropped. A later analysis removed roughly 590 highly shared, low-generation-probability nucleotide sequences to deal with suspected cross-contamination and a sequencing artifact. A later analysis calculated a clonal expansion index for each public chain from normalized within-repertoire ranks of inferred template counts. Generation probabilities in a later analysis came from a VDJ recombination model fitted to out-of-frame rearrangements, and those results were checked against IGoR. A later analysis scored TCR-TCR, TCR-HLA and TCR-CMV co-occurrence with hypergeometric tests, applying a repertoire-size bias correction to TCR pairs. False discovery rates were estimated in a later analysis by permuting HLA or CMV assignments 20 times. In a later analysis, co-occurring TCRs were grouped using DBSCAN, with TCRdist sequence similarity added in when clustering inside HLA-allele-positive subsets. Repertoires with fewer than 30,000 or more than 120,000 public chains were left out of co-occurrence clustering, as were five repertoires with anomalous nucleotide sharing. TCRdb provides this immuneACCESS table in a form limited to in-frame rearrangements. Some clones are lacking; in checked studies, under half of them reflect an unresolved V gene, and why the rest are absent is not known. D and trimming were read from the DNA, whereas the V and J calls and clone size are those reported in that table. In this sample the table shows 150,000 to 200,000 clones, approximately 78% of which occur a single time. Approximately 0.8% of the sample goes to the ten largest clones.

Its CDR3 holds 14 amino acids, cysteine through phenylalanine. The DNA shown is the 42-base CDR3, in frame from base 1. Germline trimming: 7 bases from V, 5 bases from J; junction bases outside gene matches: 7. As encoded in the germline V gene, CDR1 is MNHNS while CDR2 is SASEGT. The cohort was made up of approximately 670 healthy bone marrow donors. At the time of sampling, all cohort members were nominally healthy, though unrecorded immune exposures were likely present. The donor tested CMV seronegative, placing the donor among the 300 to 400 seronegative members of the cohort. A peripheral blood sample was provided by each donor, and peripheral blood mononuclear cells were used for TCR beta sequencing. The Qiagen DNeasy Blood Extraction Kit was used to extract genomic DNA from the blood cell samples. The sample holds a few counts of this clone. Its binding antigen is unknown. Per-nucleotide qualities are absent, and no much larger clonotype sits a single base away.

The TCR comes from a woman aged 18-35 years in good health and CMV-seronegative. The sample consisted of PBMCs. Recombination joined TRBV6-1 with TRBJ1-5; TRBD1 agrees with 8 junctional bases. The nucleotides are TGTGCCAGCATTCTAGGACAGGGAGATCAGCCCCAGCATTTT. It translates as CASILGQGDQPQHF.